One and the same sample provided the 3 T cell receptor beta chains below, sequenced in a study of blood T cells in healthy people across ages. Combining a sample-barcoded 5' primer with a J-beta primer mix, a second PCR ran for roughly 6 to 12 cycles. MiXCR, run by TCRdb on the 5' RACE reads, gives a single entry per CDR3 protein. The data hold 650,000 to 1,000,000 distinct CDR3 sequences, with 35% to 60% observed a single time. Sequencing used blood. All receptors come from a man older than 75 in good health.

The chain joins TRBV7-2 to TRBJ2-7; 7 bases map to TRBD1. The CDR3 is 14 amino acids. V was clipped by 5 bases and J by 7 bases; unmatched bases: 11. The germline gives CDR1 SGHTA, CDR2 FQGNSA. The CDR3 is CASSIRQGANEQYF. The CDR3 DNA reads TGTGCCAGCAGCATTCGACAGGGAGCAAATGAGCAGTACTTC.

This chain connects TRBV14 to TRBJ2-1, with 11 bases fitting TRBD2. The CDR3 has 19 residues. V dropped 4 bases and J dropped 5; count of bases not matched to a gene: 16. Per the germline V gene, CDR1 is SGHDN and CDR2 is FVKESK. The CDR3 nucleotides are TGTGCCAGCAGCCCACGGCCCTTTAGCGGGAGGGTCGCGCACAATGAGCAGTTCTTC. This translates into CASSPRPFSGRVAHNEQFF.

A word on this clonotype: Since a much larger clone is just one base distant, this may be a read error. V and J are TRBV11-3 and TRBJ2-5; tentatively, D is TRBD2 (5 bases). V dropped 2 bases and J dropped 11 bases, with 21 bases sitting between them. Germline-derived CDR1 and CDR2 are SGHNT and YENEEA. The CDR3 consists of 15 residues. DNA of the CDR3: TGTGCCAGCAGCTTATCCGGCTTAATTAGCGATGAGCAGTACTTC. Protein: CASSLSGLISDEQYF. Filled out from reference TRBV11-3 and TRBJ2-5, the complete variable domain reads EAGVVQSPRYKIIEKKQPVAFWCNPISGHNTLYWYLQNLGQGPELLIRYENEEAVDDSQLPKDRFSAERLKGVDSTLKIQPAELGDSAVYLCASSLSGLISDEQYFGPGTRLLVL.